The clone carrying this TCR beta chain was detected only once. Its antigen is unknown. In the same sample, other DNA sequences code for this CDR3. This record comes from a study of radiation and T cells in renal cell carcinoma. General study points: In blood, top tumor clones expanded by 2 weeks, shrinking by 4.

In germline, CDR1 is WNHNN, CDR2 SYGVQD (reference sequence). Germline trimming cut 3 bases from V and 4 bases from J; bases unmatched to any gene: 5. CDR3 length: 15 residues. Libraries were prepared by immunoSEQ multiplex PCR; TCRdb keeps only in-frame clonotypes and omits some of them. The table records 60,000 to 75,000 clones, about three quarters of them present only once. As for time point: blood 4 weeks post-SBRT, at nephrectomy. Treatment given: 15 Gy SBRT to primary tumor, nephrectomy 4 weeks later. Radiation-treated patients gave blood at baseline, week 2 and week 4. Clear cell pathology was present in this patient's renal cell carcinoma.

The sequencing here drew on blood, taken from a patient whose treatment included radiotherapy and nephrectomy. V is TRBV10-1 and J is TRBJ2-5; 10 bases are a match to TRBD1. The TCR comes from a man aged 60 to 75 with renal cell carcinoma. This CDR3 reads CASSDRTGGRETQYF. CDR3 nucleotide sequence: TGCGCCAGCAGTGACCGGACAGGGGGGAGAGAGACCCAGTACTTC.